This T cell receptor beta chain was captured in a study of blood T cells in healthy people across ages. Sample-barcoded 5' priming and a J-beta primer mix drove a second PCR of about 7 to 12 cycles. TCRdb analysed the 5' RACE reads with MiXCR anew, one entry per CDR3 protein. Among more than 600,000 distinct CDR3 sequences listed, roughly 25% were seen once. Germline assignment: CDR1 KGHSY and CDR2 FQNENV. This CDR3 has 14 amino acids. After removal of 2 bases from V and 7 bases from J, the junction contained 2 bases not matched to a gene. This same sample was also part of a study on T cells of mothers and their children.

The source material was blood. The rearrangement joins TRBV16 to TRBJ1-4, with 9 bases aligning to TRBD1. This receptor was obtained from a boy aged 10-17 years in good health. The CDR3 sequence: CASSQGTGREKLFF. In nucleotides, the CDR3 is TGTGCCAGCAGCCAAGGGACAGGGCGTGAAAAACTGTTTTTT. Full variable domain (rest looked up from reference TRBV16 and TRBJ1-4): GEEVAQTPKHLVRGEGQKAKLYCAPIKGHSYVFWYQQVLKNEFKFLISFQNENVFDETGMPKERFSAKCLPNSPCSLEIQATKLEDSAVYFCASSQGTGREKLFFGSGTQLSVL.